This T cell receptor beta chain is drawn from a study of blood T cell repertoires in COVID-19. In the study overall: Some COVID-19 samples were acute and others convalescent; all came from the United States, Italy and Spain. Sample material is recorded as cDNA or gDNA derived from T cells, B-cell-depleted T cells, or PBMCs.

The length of the CDR3 is 14 residues. Losses at the gene ends were 6 bases for V and 9 bases for J; bases not matched to a gene: 12. Germline loops: CDR1 LNHDA, CDR2 SQIVND (reference sequence). Methods used by the authors: Estimates of nucleated cell counts were drawn from the amplification of reference gene primers. The method was immunoSEQ multiplex PCR; TCRdb's version includes in-frame clones alone and lacks a portion of them. From that table come the V and J calls and clone size; the DNA was used to work out D and trimming. The sample contains some 230,000 clones, 80% to 85% of which appear only once.

The J gene is TRBJ2-5, the V gene TRBV19, with 8 bases fitting TRBD1. This TCR was sampled from a woman in her thirties who had recovered from COVID-19. Sequences were obtained from peripheral blood. This chain's CDR3 is CASSPRDRTGSQYF. DNA for the CDR3: TGTGCCAGTAGCCCTCGGGACAGGACCGGGTCCCAGTACTTC.